The source of this T cell receptor beta chain is a study of OX40 agonist ivuxolimab in advanced cancers. For the study at large: Ivuxolimab is an agonistic anti-OX40 (CD134) antibody, and patients were treated with it. Patients received ivuxolimab, an intravenous treatment, every 2 weeks at 0.01 to 10 mg/kg. Study-level findings and limits: The authors did not determine the antigen specificity of the expanded peripheral T cells. Partial responders at 0.1-3.0 mg/kg showed near-lowest clonal expansion.

The CDR3 extends over 20 amino acids. Germline trimming cut 0 bases from V and 0 bases from J; bases unmatched to any gene: 14. Germline values: CDR1 GTSNPN, CDR2 SVGIG (reference sequence). Data came from immunoSEQ multiplex PCR; TCRdb stores just in-frame clones and leaves some out. This sample has roughly 92,000 clones; about 90% occur once, and the top ten carry 0.65% to 0.85%. This clone was seen only once. Its antigen is undetermined. The starting material was CD4+ or CD8+ T cells sorted from blood, obtained in a trial of the OX40 agonist ivuxolimab. The TCR originated in an adult with an advanced solid tumor such as melanoma, head and neck, liver or kidney cancer. The chain links TRBV30 to TRBJ2-2; 9 bases agree with TRBD2. The CDR3 region is CAWSVLPLAGLPANTGELFF. CDR3 DNA sequence: TGTGCCTGGAGTGTCCTCCCACTAGCGGGCCTTCCTGCGAACACCGGGGAGCTGTTTTTT.